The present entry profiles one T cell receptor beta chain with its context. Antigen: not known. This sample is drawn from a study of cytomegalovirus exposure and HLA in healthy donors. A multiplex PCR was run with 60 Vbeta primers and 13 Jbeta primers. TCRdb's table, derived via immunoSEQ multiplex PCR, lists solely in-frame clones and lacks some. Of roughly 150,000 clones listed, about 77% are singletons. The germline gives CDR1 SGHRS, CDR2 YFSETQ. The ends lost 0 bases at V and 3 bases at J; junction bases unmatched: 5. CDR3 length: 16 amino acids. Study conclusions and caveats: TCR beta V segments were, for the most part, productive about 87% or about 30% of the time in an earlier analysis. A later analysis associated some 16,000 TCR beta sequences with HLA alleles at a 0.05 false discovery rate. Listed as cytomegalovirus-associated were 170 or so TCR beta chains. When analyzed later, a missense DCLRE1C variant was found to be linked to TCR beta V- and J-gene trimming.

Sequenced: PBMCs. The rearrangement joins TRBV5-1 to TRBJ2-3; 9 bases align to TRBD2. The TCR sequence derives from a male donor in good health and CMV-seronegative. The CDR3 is CASSLVGGRVTDTQYF. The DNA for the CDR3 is TGCGCCAGCAGCTTGGTGGGCGGGAGGGTTACAGATACGCAGTATTTT. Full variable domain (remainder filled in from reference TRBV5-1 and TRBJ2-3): KAGVTQTPRYLIKTRGQQVTLSCSPISGHRSVSWYQQTPGQGLQFLFEYFSETQRNKGNFPGRFSGRQFSNSRSEMNVSTLELGDSALYLCASSLVGGRVTDTQYFGPGTRLTVL.